Listed here are 12 T cell receptor beta chains from one sample, sequenced in a study of shared clonotypes between healthy human individuals. The repertoire was sequenced with immunoSEQ multiplex PCR; TCRdb's copy has only in-frame clones and lacks some. Among hundreds of thousands of clones, almost 97% were seen once, and the ten largest hold about 0.057%. Sequencing was carried out using naive CD4+ T cells sorted from blood. Stated subset: CD45RA+ positively selected. These receptors were collected from a woman under 40 in good health.

The chain uses TRBV13 and TRBJ2-3; 8 nucleotides align to TRBD2. Germline V gene lookup returns CDR1 PRHDT and CDR2 FYEKMQ (reference sequence). The CDR3 runs 13 residues. The trim removed 9 bases at V and 1 base at J, leaving 3 bases unmatched. The CDR3 protein is CASRAGGTDTQYF. The CDR3 DNA sequence: TGTGCCAGTAGAGCGGGGGGCACAGATACGCAGTATTTT. Combining the CDR3 with reference TRBV13 and TRBJ2-3 gives the whole variable domain AAGVIQSPRHLIKEKRETATLKCYPIPRHDTVYWYQQGPGQDPQFLISFYEKMQSDKGSIPDRFSAQQFSDYHSELNMSSLELGDSALYFCASRAGGTDTQYFGPGTRLTVL.

CDR3 protein: CASSLGGPSRVYNEQFF. The CDR3 bases are TGCGCCAGCAGCCTTGGGGGGCCTTCACGAGTCTACAATGAGCAGTTCTTC. The gene calls are TRBV4-1 and TRBJ2-1, with D perhaps being TRBD1 or TRBD2 (6 bases each). V was trimmed by 4 bases and J by 3 bases, leaving 19 bases between them. The CDR3 loop spans 17 amino acids. CDR1 is MGHRA, CDR2 YSYEKL, per germline.

This chain connects TRBV9 to TRBJ2-6, with D possibly matching TRBD2 (6 bases). V was pared by 3 bases and J by 4 bases, with 11 bases between. The CDR3 runs to 15 residues. CDR1 is SGDLS and CDR2 is YYNGEE in the germline V gene. CDR3 in amino acids: CASSEAGPGANVLTF. CDR3 DNA sequence: TGTGCCAGCAGCGAGGCGGGGCCAGGGGCCAACGTCCTGACTTTC.

The chain has TRBV5-1 and TRBJ2-7, with TRBD1 identical over 7 bases. CDR1 SGHRS and CDR2 YFSETQ come from the germline V gene. The ends lost 2 bases at V and 0 bases at J; junction bases unmatched: 8. This CDR3 has 16 residues. CDR3 region: CASSLGPQGSSYEQYF. The CDR3 nucleotides are TGCGCCAGCAGCTTAGGTCCACAGGGGTCCTCCTACGAGCAGTACTTC.

The V call is TRBV19, the J call TRBJ2-3, with 9 bases that match TRBD2. J was trimmed by 5 bases and V by 4 bases; bases with no gene match: 4. Germline CDR1 LNHDA, CDR2 SQIVND (reference sequence). The CDR3 runs to 14 residues. CDR3 amino acids: CASSKAAGGDTQYF. Written as DNA, the CDR3 is TGTGCCAGTAGTAAAGCAGCGGGGGGAGATACGCAGTATTTT.

V and J are TRBV5-6 and TRBJ1-2; D is undetermined. This CDR3 region has 12 residues. The ends were cut back, 4 bases at V and 6 bases at J, with 10 bases in the middle. CDR1 and CDR2 (germline): SGHDT, YYEEEE. The CDR3 DNA reads TGTGCCAGCAGCAGTACGATAAATGGCTACACCTTC. Translated: CASSSTINGYTF.

The V and J genes are TRBV6-5 and TRBJ1-1; TRBD1 agrees at 7 bases. Trimming took 5 bases from V and 5 from J; bases not matched to a gene: 8. Per the germline V gene, CDR1 is MNHEY and CDR2 is SVGAGI. The CDR3 consists of 14 residues. The CDR3 loop is CASSTTGASTEAFF. Written as DNA, the CDR3 is TGTGCCAGCAGTACTACAGGGGCCTCTACTGAAGCTTTCTTT.

This chain links TRBV6-1 with TRBJ1-5; the D gene is possibly TRBD1 (6 bases). Germline V CDR1 and CDR2: MNHNS, SASEGT. This CDR3 is built from 14 residues. The V and J ends lost 4 bases and 4 bases respectively, with 11 bases between them. The CDR3: CASSGQVANQPQHF. CDR3 nucleotide sequence: TGTGCCAGCAGTGGACAGGTGGCTAATCAGCCCCAGCATTTT.

The CDR3 nucleotides are TGTGCTAGTGGTATGGGAGGGCCTGGAGATACGCAGTATTTT. Protein: CASGMGGPGDTQYF. The V and J genes are TRBV12-5 and TRBJ2-3; the match to TRBD2 covers 7 bases. The J segment lost 5 bases and the V segment lost 5 bases, leaving 7 bases of the junction unmatched. The CDR3 has 14 amino acids. Per the germline V gene, CDR1 is LGHNT and CDR2 is FRNRAP.

This rearrangement joins TRBV25-1 to TRBJ2-1; 9 positions match TRBD1. The CDR3 has 18 residues. Germline V CDR1 and CDR2: MGHDK, SYGVNS. Trimming took 2 bases from V and 1 from J; bases not matched to a gene: 9. In DNA form, the CDR3 reads TGTGCCAGCAGTGAAAAAGGATCCGGGACAGGGTCCTACAATGAGCAGTTCTTC. Translation gives CASSEKGSGTGSYNEQFF.

The chain recombines TRBV5-1 with TRBJ2-3; D is undetermined. Germline values: CDR1 SGHRS, CDR2 YFSETQ. Trimming removed 0 bases from V and 3 bases from J, with 11 bases in between. The CDR3 has 15 residues. This CDR3 is CASSLGPSETDTQYF. In DNA, the CDR3 is TGCGCCAGCAGCTTGGGACCGAGCGAGACAGATACGCAGTATTTT.

The genes are TRBV18 and TRBJ1-1; 8 nucleotides match TRBD1. In germline, CDR1 is KGHSH, CDR2 LQKENI. The length of the CDR3 is 16 residues. V shed 3 bases and J 2 bases; nucleotides not matched to a gene: 8. CDR3 sequence: CASSPQTGDINTEAFF. The CDR3 coding sequence is TGTGCCAGCTCACCTCAGACAGGGGATATAAACACTGAAGCTTTCTTT.